Shown below are 27 T cell receptor beta chains from a single sample sequenced in a study of T cells after yellow fever vaccination. TCRdb re-called the 5' RACE reads through MiXCR, storing one row per CDR3 protein. The sample shows more than 300,000 distinct CDR3 sequences, around 10% of them seen only once. The sequencing here drew on CD4+ T cells sorted from PBMCs, taken 45 days after the yellow fever booster vaccination. The receptors shown here come from a man between 18 and 29 years old who received the YFV17D yellow fever vaccine.

The rearrangement links TRBV6-1 to TRBJ1-6, with D possibly TRBD1 on 5 matching bases. Looked up from germline, CDR1 is MNHNS and CDR2 is SASEGT. The ends were cut back, 1 base at V and 4 bases at J, with 8 bases in the middle. CDR3 length: 15 amino acids. The CDR3 loop reads CASSEGGHYNSPLHF. CDR3 bases: TGTGCCAGCAGTGAAGGGGGCCATTATAATTCACCCCTCCACTTT.

The chain is built from TRBV6-4 and TRBJ2-1; D gene uncertain. Trimming stripped 1 base from V and 10 bases from J, with 8 bases between. The germline V gene has CDR1 MRHNA and CDR2 SNTAGT. The length of the CDR3 is 12 residues. The CDR3: CASSDYLGEQFF. The DNA for the CDR3 is TGTGCCAGCAGTGACTACTTGGGGGAGCAGTTCTTC.

J is TRBJ2-1 and V is TRBV3-1, with 9 nucleotides matching TRBD2. The CDR3 is 16 residues long. CDR1 is LGHDT, CDR2 YNNKEL, per germline (reference sequence). Trimming took 4 bases from V and 9 from J; bases not matched to a gene: 13. The CDR3 nucleotides are TGTGCCAGCAGCCCCCCCGGCGGGGGGGCCTTGAGTGAGCAGTTCTTC. Its protein is CASSPPGGGALSEQFF.

The rearrangement joins TRBV3-1 to TRBJ1-1; D unclear. Germline V gene lookup returns CDR1 LGHDT and CDR2 YNNKEL (reference sequence). V dropped 3 bases and J dropped 2 bases, with 7 bases sitting between them. This CDR3 is built from 13 residues. CDR3 DNA: TGTGCCAGCAGCCATTACACTAACACTGAAGCTTTCTTT. It is translated as CASSHYTNTEAFF. Combining the CDR3 with reference TRBV3-1 and TRBJ1-1 gives the whole variable domain DTAVSQTPKYLVTQMGNDKSIKCEQNLGHDTMYWYKQDSKKFLKIMFSYNNKELIINETVPNRFSPKSPDKAHLNLHINSLELGDSAVYFCASSHYTNTEAFFGQGTRLTVV.

The chain uses TRBV4-3 and TRBJ1-2; D is unresolved. CDR3 length: 14 residues. V dropped 3 bases and J dropped 4 bases, with 12 bases sitting between them. Germline V CDR1 and CDR2: LGHNA, YSLEER. The CDR3 DNA reads as TGCGCCAGCAGCCACCCGGGGTGGAGCTATGGCTACACCTTC. Protein: CASSHPGWSYGYTF.

CDR3 in amino acids: CASTGTLNQPQHF. CDR3 DNA: TGTGCCAGCACAGGGACCCTCAATCAGCCCCAGCATTTT. The V gene is TRBV28, the J gene TRBJ1-5, with a weak D call TRBD1 (5 bases). Trimming cost V 7 bases and J 3 bases, with 10 bases left between them. Germline CDR1 MDHEN, CDR2 SYDVKM. The CDR3 length is 13 residues.

The V call is TRBV20-1, the J call TRBJ1-5; D is uncertain. Trimming left V 5 bases short and J 5 bases short, with 10 bases between. Germline V gene data show CDR1 as DFQATT and CDR2 as SNEGSKA (reference sequence). This CDR3 is 12 amino acids long. The CDR3 protein is CSAPSRDQPQHF. The CDR3 DNA reads as TGCAGTGCTCCGTCTCGGGATCAGCCCCAGCATTTT.

This clonotype was counted only a few times. The chain links TRBV20-1 to TRBJ1-2; 8 bases line up with TRBD1. The CDR3 has 13 residues. J was trimmed by 6 bases and V by 3 bases; bases with no gene match: 6. CDR1 is DFQATT, CDR2 SNEGSKA, per germline (reference sequence). CDR3 in amino acids: CSASLQGANGYTF. In DNA, the CDR3 is TGCAGTGCTAGTCTCCAGGGGGCGAATGGCTACACCTTC.

This clonotype has a handful of counts. The rearrangement links TRBV27 to TRBJ1-2; D unclear. Germline values: CDR1 MNHEY, CDR2 SMNVEV (reference sequence). With 2 bases removed from V and 8 bases from J, the gap between germline ends came to 12 bases. This CDR3 has 13 residues. DNA of the CDR3: TGTGCCAGCAGTTTACGACGGGAGGGCGGCTACACCTTC. Its translation: CASSLRREGGYTF.

A few counts support this clonotype. CDR3 sequence reads: CASTRDSYEKLFF. CDR3 nucleotides: TGTGCCAGCACCAGGGACAGTTATGAAAAACTGTTTTTT. The V gene is TRBV7-9, the J gene TRBJ1-4; 7 bases align to TRBD1. The junction had 5 bases not matched to a gene; V was cut back by 7 bases and J by 6 bases. CDR1 and CDR2 (germline): SEHNR, FQNEAQ (reference sequence). This CDR3 spans 13 amino acids.

This clonotype was picked up a small number of times. V usage is TRBV6-5 and J usage is TRBJ1-4, with a possible D match to TRBD1 (6 bases). V was clipped by 5 bases and J by 7 bases, with 17 bases between them. Germline CDR1 is MNHEY and CDR2 is SVGAGI. CDR3 size: 15 residues. CDR3: CASSMPGAYPEKLFF. CDR3 nucleotides: TGTGCCAGCAGTATGCCAGGGGCATACCCTGAAAAACTGTTTTTT.

The chain carries TRBV12-3 or TRBV12-4 and TRBJ1-1, with a tentative D call TRBD1 (5 bases). Trimming pared 2 bases from V and 5 bases from J, leaving 9 bases between. There are 13 residues in the CDR3. The CDR3 DNA reads TGTGCCAGCAGTTTATATGAGGGGACTGAAGCTTTCTTT. It is translated as CASSLYEGTEAFF.

J is TRBJ1-4 and V is TRBV7-8; no definite D call. The CDR3 consists of 14 residues. The germline V and J ends were trimmed by 0 bases and 12 bases, with 14 bases remaining between them. Germline assignment: CDR1 SGHVS and CDR2 FQNEAQ. This CDR3 is CASSLALGQAELFF. The CDR3 nucleotides read TGTGCCAGCAGCTTAGCGCTCGGGCAGGCGGAACTGTTTTTT.

For the CDR3, the DNA is TGTGCCAGCAGGCAACCGCCATCACGACAGGGATCCTCCTACGAGCAGTACTTC. Translated, it gives CASRQPPSRQGSSYEQYF. The V call is TRBV6-2 or TRBV6-3, the J call TRBJ2-7; TRBD1 matches at 7 bases. This CDR3 is 18 amino acids long. Germline V gene sequence: CDR1 MNHEY, CDR2 SVGEGT. V trimming: 6 bases; J trimming: 0 bases; junction bases outside the gene matches: 17.

This clonotype was recorded a few times. The chain couples TRBV18 to TRBJ1-4; D uncertain. Looked up from germline, CDR1 is KGHSH and CDR2 is LQKENI. V was pared by 2 bases and J by 8 bases, with 9 bases between. This CDR3 spans 13 amino acids. CDR3 coding DNA: TGTGCCAGCTCACCAGACCATGGCGAAAAACTGTTTTTT. Amino acids: CASSPDHGEKLFF.

There are many counts of this clonotype. The chain joins TRBV4-3 to TRBJ1-2; D is unclear. Trimming took off 0 bases at V and 5 bases at J, with 10 bases between the two ends. Looked up from germline, CDR1 is LGHNA and CDR2 is YSLEER. The CDR3 is 14 amino acids. CDR3: CASSQDPLGYGYTF. The CDR3 nucleotides are TGCGCCAGCAGCCAAGATCCCCTAGGGTATGGCTACACCTTC.

The genes are TRBV7-9 and TRBJ2-7; D is possibly TRBD1 (6 bases). This CDR3 spans 16 amino acids. Germline V CDR1 and CDR2: SEHNR, FQNEAQ (reference sequence). Trimming shortened V by 1 base and J by 7 bases, and 20 bases separated the two germline ends. The CDR3 protein is CASSLVLGHILREQYV. The DNA of the CDR3 is TGTGCCAGCAGCTTAGTTTTGGGACACATTTTAAGAGAGCAGTACGTC.

For this clonotype: At one end, the junction sequence differs from germline, possibly due to a read error. The chain uses TRBV11-1 and TRBJ1-5; D gene uncertain. Germline V lookup: CDR1 SGHAT, CDR2 FQDESV (reference sequence). CDR3 size: 13 residues. In nucleotides, the CDR3 is TGTGCCAGCAGTTATGGGCCCCGGGAGCCCCAGCGTTTT. Amino acids: CASSYGPREPQRF.

This clonotype appeared a few times. This chain uses TRBV5-5 with TRBJ1-3; D is uncertain. CDR3 length equals 14 residues. Per germline, CDR1 SGHKS and CDR2 YYEKEE (reference sequence). Trimming cost V 4 bases and J 0 bases, with 8 bases left between them. The CDR3 DNA is TGTGCCAGCAGCCAACAGAGCTCTGGAAACACCATATATTTT. It specifies CASSQQSSGNTIYF.

The V and J genes are TRBV6-6 and TRBJ1-4; no clear D. The V gene lost 7 bases and the J gene lost 6 bases, with 18 bases spanning the gap. The CDR3 runs 15 residues. Per the germline V gene, CDR1 is MNHNY and CDR2 is SVGAGI (reference sequence). The CDR3 spells CASKPTTDSYEKLFF. In DNA form, the CDR3 reads TGTGCCAGCAAGCCTACGACGGACTCCTATGAAAAACTGTTTTTT.

This clonotype has more than one count but fewer than ten. This sequence joins TRBV5-1 and TRBJ1-4, with a tentative D call TRBD1 (5 bases). The CDR3 is 15 amino acids. V gave up 3 bases and J gave up 8 bases, with 17 bases separating them. Germline values: CDR1 SGHRS, CDR2 YFSETQ. CDR3 in DNA: TGCGCCAGCAGCTCCACCGGGGGAATTGAAGAAAAACTGTTTTTT. The encoded protein is CASSSTGGIEEKLFF.

This clonotype was detected only a few times. The chain joins TRBV7-9 to TRBJ1-1; tentative D call: TRBD1 (6 bases). This CDR3 comprises 15 residues. Germline V gives CDR1 SEHNR, CDR2 FQNEAQ (reference sequence). Trimming took 2 bases from V and 5 from J, leaving 15 bases between them. CDR3 nucleotides: TGTGCCAGCAGCTTACAGGGGAGATCGGGGACTGAAGCTTTCTTT. Translation: CASSLQGRSGTEAFF.

The chain uses TRBV28 and TRBJ1-2, with 7 bases matching TRBD1. Germline assignment: CDR1 MDHEN and CDR2 SYDVKM. This CDR3 is built from 16 residues. J lost 1 base, V lost 6 bases, and 11 bases had no gene match. CDR3 loop: CASSSTRGWDNYGYTF. CDR3 DNA: TGTGCCAGCAGCTCAACCAGGGGGTGGGATAACTATGGCTACACCTTC.

CDR3 in amino acids: CASSLRGVRTDTQYF. The CDR3 DNA reads as TGCGCCAGCAGCTTACGGGGGGTGCGCACAGATACGCAGTATTTT. The chain couples TRBV5-1 to TRBJ2-3; TRBD2 aligns across 7 bases. V was clipped by 2 bases and J by 1 base; unmatched bases: 4. The CDR3 totals 15 residues. The germline V gene has CDR1 SGHRS and CDR2 YFSETQ.

This clonotype was seen only a few times. The chain joins TRBV5-1 to TRBJ2-1; 8 nucleotides align to TRBD2. CDR3 length: 17 residues. V shed 1 base and J 0 bases; nucleotides not matched to a gene: 6. Germline CDR1 is SGHRS and CDR2 is YFSETQ. For the CDR3, the DNA is TGCGCCAGCAGCTTGATGATAGCGGGGATCTCCTACAATGAGCAGTTCTTC. This codes for CASSLMIAGISYNEQFF.

This clonotype was found a few times. The V gene is TRBV4-1, the J gene TRBJ1-1, with unresolved D. Germline V gene data show CDR1 as MGHRA and CDR2 as YSYEKL. The CDR3 totals 14 residues. Trimming removed 0 bases from V and 3 bases from J, with 8 bases in between. The CDR3 nucleotides are TGCGCCAGCAGCCAAGATGGTCACTACACTGAAGCTTTCTTT. Translating it yields CASSQDGHYTEAFF.

The table lists this clonotype with a few counts. The rearrangement joins TRBV4-1 to TRBJ2-3, with 10 bases that match TRBD1. Unmatched junction bases numbered 8, after V lost 3 bases and J lost 5 bases. CDR3 size: 16 residues. Germline V gene data show CDR1 as MGHRA and CDR2 as YSYEKL. CDR3 bases: TGCGCCAGCAGCCACCGGGACAGGGGAATTAAAGATACGCAGTATTTT. Translation: CASSHRDRGIKDTQYF.